One sample yielded the 16 T cell receptor beta chains listed below, sequenced in a study of T cell clonality in common variable immunodeficiency. TCRdb's table, derived via immunoSEQ multiplex PCR, lists solely in-frame clones and lacks some. The sample has about 37,000 clones, none seen only once; the top ten hold around 3.2%. The material sequenced was peripheral blood mononuclear cells. The source of these receptors is a person aged 18 to 75 in good health.

This clone came up many times. The read is 3 residues too short to cover the CDR3 end, so that end is filled in from the germline J gene. This chain uses TRBV2 with TRBJ2-1; 10 nucleotides line up with TRBD2. Germline CDR1 is SNHLY and CDR2 is FYNNEI. This CDR3 is 17 amino acids long. V was pared by 6 bases and J by 4 bases, with 12 bases of the junction left unmatched. The CDR3 spells CASSPLGGLALYNEQFF. CDR3 DNA (partial): TGTGCCAGCAGCCCCCTGGGGGGACTAGCGCTATACAATGAG.

This clone was counted ten times or more. The sequenced fragment ends 3 residues before the CDR3 boundary, so the rest is inferred from the germline J gene. This chain links TRBV6-1 with TRBJ2-3; TRBD1 matches at 10 bases. V trimming: 3 bases; J trimming: 2 bases; junction bases outside the gene matches: 2. The CDR3 contains 15 residues. The germline CDR1 and CDR2 sequences are MNHNS and SASEGT. The CDR3: CASSDRQGATDTQYF. The CDR3 DNA, read in part, is TGTGCCAGCAGTGATCGACAGGGGGCCACAGATACG.

This clone occurred many times. Read data end 3 residues before the CDR3 end; the end is taken from the germline J gene. The chain is built from TRBV20-1 and TRBJ2-1, with D maybe TRBD2 (6 bases). Per germline, CDR1 DFQATT and CDR2 SNEGSKA (reference sequence). V lost 6 bases and J 6 bases, leaving 18 bases between the germline ends. The CDR3 length is 14 residues. The CDR3: CSAMGPYGGNEQFF. Partial CDR3 DNA: TGCAGTGCAATGGGACCCTACGGGGGCAATGAG.

This clone was recorded many times. Sequencing ends 3 residues short of the CDR3 end; the germline J gene provides the rest. This CDR3 is also generated by other DNA sequences in the sample. The V and J genes are TRBV18 and TRBJ1-3, with 8 bases matching TRBD1. Germline V CDR1 and CDR2: KGHSH, LQKENI. CDR3 length: 16 amino acids. J was trimmed by 4 bases and V by 0 bases; bases with no gene match: 5. Incomplete CDR3 DNA: TGTGCCAGCTCACCACCGAACGGACAGGGAGGAAACACC. It codes for CASSPPNGQGGNT. The whole CDR3 sequence reads CASSPPNGQGGNTIYF. The complete variable domain, with remaining parts taken from reference TRBV18 and TRBJ1-3, reads NAGVMQNPRHLVRRRGQEARLRCSPMKGHSHVYWYRQLPEEGLKFMVYLQKENIIDESGMPKERFSAEFPKEGPSILRIQQVVRGDSAAYFCASSPPNGQGGNTIYFGEGSWLTVV.

This clone was found many times. The CDR3 end lies 3 residues beyond the end of the read and is filled in from the germline J gene. The chain joins TRBV19 to TRBJ2-1; 11 nucleotides agree with TRBD2. Germline V CDR1 and CDR2: LNHDA, SQIVND (reference sequence). J was trimmed by 2 bases and V by 6 bases; bases with no gene match: 3. The CDR3 length is 15 residues. CDR3 in amino acids: CASSLLAGAYNEQFF. CDR3 DNA, as far as it was read: TGTGCCAGTAGCCTACTAGCGGGAGCCTACAATGAG.

This clone was counted many times. The read terminates 3 residues before the CDR3 end, so the remaining end is supplied by the germline J gene. The chain joins TRBV20-1 to TRBJ2-1; TRBD2 agrees at 7 bases. V lost 1 base to trimming and J lost 6 bases; unmatched junction nucleotides: 6. Germline CDR1 reads DFQATT; CDR2 reads SNEGSKA (reference sequence). The CDR3 is made up of 14 amino acids. The CDR3 loop is CSARGGGDLNEQFF. CDR3 bases read: TGCAGTGCTAGAGGCGGGGGTGACCTCAATGAG.

This clone was seen only a few times. The read halts 3 residues ahead of the CDR3 end, with the missing end drawn from the germline J gene. V is TRBV20-1 and J is TRBJ1-1, with D hard to call. Germline CDR1 DFQATT, CDR2 SNEGSKA (reference sequence). V gave up 0 bases and J gave up 1 base, with 12 bases separating them. This CDR3 is built from 15 residues. The CDR3 bases that were read are TGCAGTGCTAGAGATTCCCTACTCTCGAACACTGAA. Translated: CSARDSLLSNTE. The CDR3 in its entirety is CSARDSLLSNTEAFF.

This clone was seen at least ten times. The read comes to an end 3 residues before the CDR3 does, leaving the germline J gene to fill in the end. This chain uses TRBV29-1 with TRBJ2-5, with TRBD1 matching over 7 bases. The CDR3 contains 12 residues. Germline CDR1 reads SQVTM; CDR2 reads ANQGSEA. The junction had 4 bases not matched to a gene; V was cut back by 8 bases and J by 1 base. Here the CDR3 reads CSTRQGQETQYF. Partial CDR3 DNA: TGCAGCACCCGACAGGGCCAAGAGACC.

This clone came up a few times. The DNA ends 3 residues before the CDR3 does, and the rest of the CDR3 is filled in from the germline J gene. The chain recombines TRBV2 with TRBJ2-3; no firm D call. The germline gives CDR1 SNHLY, CDR2 FYNNEI. The CDR3 has 13 amino acids. V lost 6 bases to trimming and J lost 3 bases, with 10 bases between them. The DNA read from the CDR3 is TGTGCCAGCAGGGGCTTAGGAACAGATACG. Protein: CASRGLGTDT. The CDR3 in its entirety is CASRGLGTDTQYF.

This clone was observed at least ten times. The covered CDR3 bases are TGCAGTGCTAGACTCGCGACCTACGAG. It is translated as CSARLATYE. The CDR3 in full is CSARLATYEQYF. The chain is built from TRBV20-1 and TRBJ2-7; D remains unclear. The read comes to an end 3 residues before the CDR3 does, leaving the germline J gene to fill in the end. Looked up from germline, CDR1 is DFQATT and CDR2 is SNEGSKA (reference sequence). V lost 2 bases and J lost 2, with 7 bases in between. The CDR3 is made up of 12 amino acids.

This clone was recorded many times. The read ends 3 residues before the CDR3 terminus; that terminus is restored from the germline J gene. V usage is TRBV10-1 and J usage is TRBJ2-7, with 9 nucleotides matching TRBD1. The ends lost 6 bases at V and 3 bases at J; junction bases unmatched: 9. This CDR3 is 15 amino acids long. CDR1 is WNHNN and CDR2 is SYGVQD in the germline V gene (reference sequence). The CDR3: CASRSDRGEIYEQYF. CDR3 DNA (partial): TGCGCCAGCAGGTCAGACAGGGGGGAGATCTACGAG.

A remark on this clone: Read sequence stops 3 residues before the CDR3 end, and the germline J gene provides the missing end. V usage is TRBV7-9 and J usage is TRBJ1-2, with 8 bases matching TRBD1. Looked up from germline, CDR1 is SEHNR and CDR2 is FQNEAQ (reference sequence). The CDR3 has 15 residues. CDR3: CASSSGTGDYNDYTF. CDR3 DNA, as far as it was read: TGTGCCAGCAGCTCCGGGACAGGTGATTACAATGAC.

At least ten counts were recorded for this clone. Coverage ceases 3 residues before the CDR3 finishes, and the germline J gene fills in the end. This chain connects TRBV12-3 or TRBV12-4 to TRBJ1-2; D gene uncertain. This CDR3 contains 11 residues. V lost 4 bases to trimming and J lost 5 bases, with 5 bases between them. The sequenced part of the CDR3 DNA is TGTGCCAGCAGTTCGCGGTATGGC. Encoded protein: CASSSRYG. The CDR3 in its entirety is CASSSRYGYTF.

This clone was detected ten times or more. The CDR3 end is not reached by the read, which stops 3 residues before it; the germline J gene fills it in. V and J are TRBV18 and TRBJ2-1; 11 bases agree with TRBD1. Looked up from germline, CDR1 is KGHSH and CDR2 is LQKENI. Germline trimming cut 5 bases from V and 6 bases from J; bases unmatched to any gene: 3. The CDR3 is made up of 14 amino acids. The CDR3 DNA, read in part, is TGTGCCAGCTCATCCGGGACAGGGGGCAATGAG. Translated, it gives CASSSGTGGNE. The entire CDR3 sequence reads CASSSGTGGNEQFF.

Many counts were recorded for this clone. The DNA read from the CDR3 is TGCGCCAGCAGCTTGGCCACAGGGACGAAGACC. Translation: CASSLATGTKT. The entire CDR3 reads CASSLATGTKTQYF. The genes are TRBV5-1 and TRBJ2-5, with D perhaps matching TRBD1 (6 bases). The observed sequence ends 3 residues before the CDR3 terminus, with the missing tail filled in from the germline J gene. The CDR3 extends over 14 amino acids. V lost 0 bases and J lost 6, with 12 bases in between. Germline CDR1 and CDR2: SGHRS and YFSETQ.

This clone was picked up many times. The sequenced fragment ends 3 residues before the CDR3 boundary, so the rest is inferred from the germline J gene. The rearrangement links TRBV28 to TRBJ2-1; perhaps D is TRBD1 or TRBD2 (5 bases each). Trimming removed 6 bases from V and 3 bases from J, with 12 bases in between. There are 14 residues in the CDR3. Per germline, CDR1 MDHEN and CDR2 SYDVKM. The DNA read from the CDR3 is TGTGCCAGCAGCCGAGGGGAAGTCTACAATGAG. It yields the protein CASSRGEVYNE. The whole CDR3 sequence is CASSRGEVYNEQFF.